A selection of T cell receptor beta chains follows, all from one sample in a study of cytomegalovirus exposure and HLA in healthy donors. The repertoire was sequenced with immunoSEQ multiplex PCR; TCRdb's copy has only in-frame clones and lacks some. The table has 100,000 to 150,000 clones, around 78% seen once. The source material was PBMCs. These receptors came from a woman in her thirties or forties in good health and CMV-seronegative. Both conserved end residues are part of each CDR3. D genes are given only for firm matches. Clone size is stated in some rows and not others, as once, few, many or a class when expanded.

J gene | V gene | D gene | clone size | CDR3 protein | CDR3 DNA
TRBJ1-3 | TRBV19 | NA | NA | CASKPERMLNTIYF | TGTGCCAGTAAGCCCGAGAGGATGCTCAACACCATATATTTT
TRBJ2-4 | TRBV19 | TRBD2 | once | CASSPIRGRAGIVAKNIQYF | TGTGCCAGTAGTCCCATCCGGGGGAGGGCCGGGATCGTGGCCAAAAACATTCAGTACTTC
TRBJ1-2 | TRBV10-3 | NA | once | CANLGGRANYGYTF | TGTGCCAACCTGGGTGGGCGGGCGAACTATGGCTACACCTTC
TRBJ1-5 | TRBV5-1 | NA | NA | CASSVGAGDQPQHF | TGCGCCAGCAGCGTGGGGGCGGGGGATCAGCCCCAGCATTTT
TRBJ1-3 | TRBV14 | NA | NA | CASSQDRAGNTIYF | TGTGCCAGCAGCCAAGACAGGGCTGGAAACACCATATATTTT
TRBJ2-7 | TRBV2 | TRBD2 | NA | CASMITPQGGGSDEQYF | TGTGCCAGCATGATTACTCCTCAGGGAGGCGGGAGCGACGAGCAGTACTTC
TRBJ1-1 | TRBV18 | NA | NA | CASSTQGRGDTEAFF | TGTGCCAGCTCTACGCAGGGGCGAGGGGACACTGAAGCTTTCTTT
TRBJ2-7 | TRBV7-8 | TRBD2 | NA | CASSLSPPASGRKHEQYF | TGTGCCAGCAGCTTATCCCCGCCGGCTAGCGGGAGAAAGCACGAGCAGTACTTC
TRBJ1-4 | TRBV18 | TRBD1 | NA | CASSPDRGAGKLFF | TGTGCCAGCTCACCAGACAGGGGTGCGGGCAAACTGTTTTTT
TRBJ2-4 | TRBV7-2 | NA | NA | CASSYEGVNIQYF | TGTGCCAGCAGCTACGAGGGGGTAAACATTCAGTACTTC
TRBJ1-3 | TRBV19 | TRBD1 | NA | CASSRQGSSGNTIYF | TGTGCCAGTAGTCGACAGGGGAGCTCTGGAAACACCATATATTTT
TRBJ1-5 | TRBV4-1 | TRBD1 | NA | CASSQGTGVGNQPQHF | TGCGCCAGCAGCCAAGGGACAGGGGTTGGCAATCAGCCCCAGCATTTT
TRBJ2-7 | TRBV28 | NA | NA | CASSFSKRGYEQYF | TGTGCCAGCAGTTTTTCTAAACGGGGTTACGAGCAGTACTTC
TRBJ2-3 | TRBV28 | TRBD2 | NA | CASSDSGSADTQYF | TGTGCCAGCAGTGATAGCGGGAGCGCAGATACGCAGTATTTT
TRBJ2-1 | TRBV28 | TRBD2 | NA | CASSFVPSGSSEQFF | TGTGCCAGCAGTTTCGTGCCTAGCGGGAGTAGTGAGCAGTTCTTC
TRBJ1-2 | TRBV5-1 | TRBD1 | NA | CASSLTGTANYGYTF | TGCGCCAGCAGCTTGACCGGGACAGCTAACTATGGCTACACCTTC
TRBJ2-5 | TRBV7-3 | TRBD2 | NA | CASSLGPAGGGETQYF | TGTGCCAGCAGCTTAGGTCCAGCGGGAGGTGGAGAGACCCAGTACTTC
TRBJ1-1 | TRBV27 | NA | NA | CASSGWTGTEAFF | TGTGCCAGCAGTGGTTGGACTGGAACTGAAGCTTTCTTT
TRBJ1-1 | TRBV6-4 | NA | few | CASKSDRNTEAFF | TGTGCCAGCAAATCGGACAGGAACACTGAAGCTTTCTTT
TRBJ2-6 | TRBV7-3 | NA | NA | CASSFGDSGSGANVLTF | TGTGCCAGCAGCTTCGGTGACTCCGGCTCTGGGGCCAACGTCCTGACTTTC
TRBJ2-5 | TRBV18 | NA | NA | CASSSSGTRQETQYF | TGTGCCAGCTCATCGTCCGGGACTCGCCAAGAGACCCAGTACTTC
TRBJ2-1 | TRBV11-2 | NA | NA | CASSNQATPGIDNEQFF | TGTGCCAGCAGTAACCAGGCTACGCCCGGCATTGACAATGAGCAGTTCTTC
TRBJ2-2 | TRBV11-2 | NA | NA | CASSPILGGTGELFF | TGTGCCAGCAGTCCAATCCTGGGGGGCACCGGGGAGCTGTTTTTT
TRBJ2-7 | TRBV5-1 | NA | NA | CASSTSYEQYF | TGCGCCAGCAGTACAAGCTACGAGCAGTACTTC
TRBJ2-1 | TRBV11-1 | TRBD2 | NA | CASSLGTSGRYNEQFF | TGTGCCAGCAGCCTCGGGACTAGCGGGCGTTACAATGAGCAGTTCTTC
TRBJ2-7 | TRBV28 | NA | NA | CASSSPGQGRGYEQYF | TGTGCCAGCAGTTCCCCTGGGCAGGGTCGAGGCTACGAGCAGTACTTC
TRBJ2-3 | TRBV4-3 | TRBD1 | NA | CASSPTQGAADTQYF | TGCGCCAGCAGCCCCACCCAGGGGGCCGCAGATACGCAGTATTTT